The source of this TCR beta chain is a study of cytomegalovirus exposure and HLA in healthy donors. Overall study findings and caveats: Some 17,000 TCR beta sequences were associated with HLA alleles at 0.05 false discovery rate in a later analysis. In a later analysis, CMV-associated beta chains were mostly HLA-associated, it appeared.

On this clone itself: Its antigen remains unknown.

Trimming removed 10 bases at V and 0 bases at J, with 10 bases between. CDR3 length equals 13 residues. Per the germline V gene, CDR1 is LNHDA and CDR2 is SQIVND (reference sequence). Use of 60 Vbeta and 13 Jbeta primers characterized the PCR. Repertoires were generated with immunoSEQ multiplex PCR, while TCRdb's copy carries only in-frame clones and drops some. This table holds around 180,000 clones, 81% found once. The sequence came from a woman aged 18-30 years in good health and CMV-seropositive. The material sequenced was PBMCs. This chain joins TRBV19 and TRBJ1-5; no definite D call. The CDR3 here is CATTGVSNQPQHF. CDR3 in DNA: TGTGCCACCACGGGAGTTAGCAATCAGCCCCAGCATTTT.